The next 12 T cell receptor beta chains were all read from a single sample in a study of Graves' ophthalmopathy and Graves' hyperthyroidism. Amplification of TCR beta CDR3 regions used RNA transcripts. Scientists carried out first-round RT-PCR using HTBI primers and then a second-round multiplex PCR. TCRdb re-analysed the multiplex PCR reads in MiXCR, keeping a single row per CDR3 protein. The repertoire holds about 220,000 distinct CDR3 sequences, with under 25% as singletons. Input material: peripheral blood. The receptors come from a woman between 45 and 65 years old with Graves' ophthalmopathy.

In this sample, this clonotype turned up many times. The V call is TRBV7-2, the J call TRBJ2-7; possible D gene TRBD2, 6 bases. This CDR3 comprises 14 residues. Germline CDR1 and CDR2: SGHTA and FQGNSA. V shed 1 base and J shed 6 bases, with 13 bases lying between them. DNA of the CDR3: TGTGCCAGCAGCTTAGGGCTGTCGGAGGGCGAGCAGTACTTC. Translating it yields CASSLGLSEGEQYF.

This clonotype was detected a few times. The V call is TRBV6-5, the J call TRBJ1-2; D uncertain. CDR1 and CDR2 (germline): MNHEY, SVGAGI. The CDR3 consists of 13 residues. V gave up 2 bases and J gave up 6 bases, with 10 bases separating them. In DNA, the CDR3 is TGTGCCAGCAGTTACGCCGGGATTGATGGCTACACCTTC. Translating gives CASSYAGIDGYTF.

The chain is built from TRBV5-1 and TRBJ2-5, with D tentatively TRBD1 (6 bases). This CDR3 region has 13 residues. Per the germline V gene, CDR1 is SGHRS and CDR2 is YFSETQ. The V end was cut by 2 bases, the J end by 5 bases, with 10 bases between. CDR3 DNA: TGCGCCAGCAGCTTACAGGGTATGGAGACCCAGTACTTC. Encoded protein: CASSLQGMETQYF.

The rearrangement links TRBV7-2 to TRBJ2-4; 9 nucleotides line up with TRBD1. Trimming removed 5 bases from V and 7 bases from J; junction bases left unmatched: 6. In germline, CDR1 is SGHTA, CDR2 FQGNSA. CDR3 size: 14 residues. CDR3 nucleotide sequence: TGTGCCAGCAGCGGTACAGGGGGCAGCAACATTCAGTACTTC. Translating gives CASSGTGGSNIQYF.

At least ten counts were recorded for this clonotype. The rearrangement links TRBV28 to TRBJ2-7; D is possibly TRBD1 (6 bases). Germline V lookup: CDR1 MDHEN, CDR2 SYDVKM. V lost 8 bases to trimming and J lost 6 bases, with 14 bases between them. CDR3 size: 12 residues. CDR3 sequence reads: CASSRGRGEQYF. CDR3 DNA sequence: TGTGCCAGCTCCAGGGGTCGGGGCGAGCAGTACTTC.

This chain connects TRBV27 to TRBJ2-5; no clear D. This CDR3 is 13 amino acids long. Germline-derived CDR1 and CDR2 are MNHEY and SMNVEV (reference sequence). The germline V and J ends were trimmed by 5 bases and 3 bases, with 10 bases remaining between them. In nucleotides, the CDR3 is TGTGCCAGCAGTCTTCGGAGCAAAGAGACCCAGTACTTC. Translation gives CASSLRSKETQYF.

In this sample, this clonotype turned up many times. J is TRBJ1-2 and V is TRBV7-9, with 9 bases aligning to TRBD1. The CDR3 length is 17 residues. Germline V gives CDR1 SEHNR, CDR2 FQNEAQ (reference sequence). The J segment lost 6 bases and the V segment lost 5 bases, leaving 16 bases of the junction unmatched. CDR3: CASSRDLPGTGKHGYTF. In DNA form, the CDR3 reads TGTGCCAGCAGCCGTGACCTCCCCGGGACAGGGAAGCATGGCTACACCTTC. The full variable domain, rest sourced from reference TRBV7-9 and TRBJ1-2, is DTGVSQNPRHKITKRGQNVTFRCDPISEHNRLYWYRQTLGQGPEFLTYFQNEAQLEKSRLLSDRFSAERPKGSFSTLEIQRTEQGDSAMYLCASSRDLPGTGKHGYTFGSGTRLTVV.

The chain recombines TRBV12-3 or TRBV12-4 with TRBJ1-6; tentatively, D is TRBD1 (6 bases). The CDR3 has 17 residues. V was clipped by 2 bases and J by 6 bases, with 17 bases between them. The CDR3 loop reads CASSLFAGGAGNSPLHF. Here the CDR3 DNA reads TGTGCCAGCAGTTTATTCGCTGGGGGGGCAGGTAATTCACCCCTCCACTTT.

This chain connects TRBV18 to TRBJ2-2; no clear D gene. The ends were cut back, 3 bases at V and 0 bases at J, with 8 bases in the middle. This CDR3 is 15 amino acids long. Germline V gene sequence: CDR1 KGHSH, CDR2 LQKENI. CDR3 loop: CASSPSRSNTGELFF. The CDR3 nucleotides read TGTGCCAGCTCACCCTCCCGTTCGAACACCGGGGAGCTGTTTTTT.

This clonotype has a count of ten or more. This chain connects TRBV7-2 to TRBJ2-5; perhaps TRBD1 as D (5 bases). Germline V gives CDR1 SGHTA, CDR2 FQGNSA. V was trimmed by 5 bases and J by 5 bases, leaving 15 bases between them. The CDR3 covers 14 residues. Here the CDR3 DNA reads TGTGCCAGCAGCCCAAACCCAGGGTGGGAGACCCAGTACTTC. Protein product: CASSPNPGWETQYF. Looking up the rest from reference TRBV7-2 and TRBJ2-5 gives the full variable domain: GAGVSQSPSNKVTEKGKDVELRCDPISGHTALYWYRQSLGQGLEFLIYFQGNSAPDKSGLPSDRFSAERTGGSVSTLTIQRTQQEDSAVYLCASSPNPGWETQYFGPGTRLLVL.

This clonotype has a count of ten or more. The chain couples TRBV7-2 to TRBJ2-5, with D possibly being TRBD2 (7 bases). The germline V gene has CDR1 SGHTA and CDR2 FQGNSA. Trimming removed 1 base at V and 5 bases at J, with 17 bases between. This CDR3 region has 16 residues. CDR3 in amino acids: CASSLVSRTAGETQYF. In DNA, the CDR3 is TGTGCCAGCAGCTTAGTCTCCCGGACAGCGGGGGAGACCCAGTACTTC.

This clonotype was seen many times. The V gene is TRBV5-1, the J gene TRBJ2-7, with 7 positions matching TRBD1. Germline V gene data show CDR1 as SGHRS and CDR2 as YFSETQ. The CDR3 has 14 amino acids. After removal of 0 bases from V and 6 bases from J, the junction contained 6 bases not matched to a gene. CDR3 in DNA: TGCGCCAGCAGCTTGGCGGGGACAGTCGGCGAGCAGTACTTC. Translated: CASSLAGTVGEQYF.